These 10 T cell receptor beta chains came from one sample sequenced in a study of early T cells in non-severe SARS-CoV-2 infection. Using its own MiXCR run on the 5' RACE reads, TCRdb lists one record per CDR3 protein. The data show roughly 56,000 distinct CDR3 sequences, over 13% seen once. Here the sequenced sample was whole blood, taken at baseline. Receptors were obtained from an adult who was a healthcare worker with PCR-confirmed SARS-CoV-2 infection or an uninfected control (not recorded which).

This clonotype was detected many times. CDR3 residues: CASSDSGELFF. The CDR3 bases are TGTGCCAGCAGTGATTCCGGGGAGCTGTTTTTT. V and J are TRBV2 and TRBJ2-2; D gene ambiguous. The germline V gene encodes CDR1 SNHLY and CDR2 FYNNEI. The length of the CDR3 is 11 residues. Trimming removed 3 bases from V and 6 bases from J, with 2 bases in between.

This clonotype was counted ten times or more. CDR3 loop: CASNLPMGLLSNEQFF. DNA for the CDR3: TGTGCCAGCAACCTTCCTATGGGACTATTATCCAATGAGCAGTTCTTC. The chain carries TRBV7-9 and TRBJ2-1, with TRBD2 identical over 7 bases. This CDR3 is 16 amino acids long. Germline V gene lookup returns CDR1 SEHNR and CDR2 FQNEAQ (reference sequence). V gave up 7 bases and J gave up 6 bases; unmatched junction bases: 15.

Many counts were recorded for this clonotype. The chain couples TRBV30 to TRBJ1-2; 8 nucleotides line up with TRBD1. The CDR3 is made up of 13 amino acids. Germline V gives CDR1 GTSNPN, CDR2 SVGIG (reference sequence). Losses at the gene ends were 3 bases for V and 4 bases for J; bases not matched to a gene: 4. CDR3 sequence: CAWRQGGSYGYTF. CDR3 bases: TGTGCCTGGAGACAGGGGGGTTCCTATGGCTACACCTTC.

The chain recombines TRBV18 with TRBJ1-1, with D uncertain. V was pared by 3 bases and J by 3 bases, with 5 bases between. The CDR3 totals 12 residues. The germline gives CDR1 KGHSH, CDR2 LQKENI. The CDR3 DNA is TGTGCCAGCTCACCGGTGGACACTGAAGCTTTCTTT. This translates into CASSPVDTEAFF.

V usage is TRBV4-1 and J usage is TRBJ2-5; 11 bases fit TRBD2. The V segment lost 3 bases and the J segment 5 bases; nucleotides outside the gene matches: 5. This CDR3 region has 15 residues. Germline V gene data show CDR1 as MGHRA and CDR2 as YSYEKL. CDR3 in DNA: TGCGCCAGCAGCCAGGGACTAGCGGCGGGGGAGACCCAGTACTTC. It encodes CASSQGLAAGETQYF.

V gene TRBV11-2 combines with J gene TRBJ2-7; D unclear. Between the trimmed V and J ends, which lost 5 bases and 2 bases, there was a span of 10 bases. The CDR3 consists of 13 residues. Germline CDR1 is SGHAT and CDR2 is FQNNGV. The CDR3 reads CASSPGFAYEQYF. In DNA form, the CDR3 reads TGTGCCAGCAGCCCCGGATTCGCCTACGAGCAGTACTTC.

The chain is built from TRBV27 and TRBJ2-1, with 12 positions matching TRBD1. Germline V lookup: CDR1 MNHEY, CDR2 SMNVEV (reference sequence). V trimming: 4 bases; J trimming: 9 bases; junction bases outside the gene matches: 4. This CDR3 spans 14 amino acids. The DNA for the CDR3 is TGTGCCAGCAGTTGGGGGACAGGGGGCAGTGAGCAGTTCTTC. This translates into CASSWGTGGSEQFF.

In DNA, the CDR3 is TGCGCCAGCAAGGAGGGAATCACAGATACGCAGTATTTT. It translates to CASKEGITDTQYF. V is TRBV5-1 and J is TRBJ2-3; a weak D match, TRBD2 (6 bases). The CDR3 runs 13 residues. Germline V gene data show CDR1 as SGHRS and CDR2 as YFSETQ. The V end lost 6 bases, the J end lost 2 bases, and 10 bases lay between the germline ends.

V and J are TRBV5-6 and TRBJ2-7; D call uncertain. This CDR3 is built from 12 residues. The V gene's germline CDR1 is SGHDT and CDR2 YYEEEE. V lost 2 bases and J 7 bases, leaving 10 bases between the germline ends. The CDR3 DNA follows: TGTGCCAGCAGCTTCACTGACGGGGAGCAGTACTTC. Its protein is CASSFTDGEQYF.

The chain is built from TRBV5-6 and TRBJ2-7; TRBD2 matches at 8 bases. Unmatched junction bases numbered 8, after V lost 0 bases and J lost 0 bases. Germline lookup yields CDR1 SGHDT and CDR2 YYEEEE. The CDR3 contains 17 residues. This CDR3 reads CASSLGPSGSFSYEQYF. The DNA of the CDR3 is TGTGCCAGCAGCTTGGGCCCCAGCGGGAGCTTCTCCTACGAGCAGTACTTC.